The 26 T cell receptor beta chains reported below all come from one sample, sequenced in a study of T cells in localized non-small cell lung cancer. Measured with immunoSEQ multiplex PCR; TCRdb has only the in-frame clones, and not every one. Found here are 60,000 or so clones, roughly 79% of them singletons; the top ten hold around 4.7%. This material consisted of PBMCs, taken before any cancer treatment. Every receptor here comes from a man between 35 and 75 years old with stage II lung adenocarcinoma.

This chain joins TRBV6-1 and TRBJ2-1; D might be TRBD1 or TRBD2, each matching 5 bases. There are 14 residues in the CDR3. V was clipped by 5 bases and J by 5 bases, with 13 bases between them. Germline V lookup: CDR1 MNHNS, CDR2 SASEGT. The CDR3 loop reads CASSRGDGHNEQFF. The CDR3 DNA reads as TGTGCCAGCAGTCGAGGGGACGGCCACAATGAGCAGTTCTTC.

This clone was seen only a few times. The rearrangement links TRBV5-1 to TRBJ2-1, with 10 nucleotides matching TRBD2. V dropped 0 bases and J dropped 7; count of bases not matched to a gene: 4. The germline V gene has CDR1 SGHRS and CDR2 YFSETQ. This CDR3 region has 15 residues. The CDR3 DNA reads as TGCGCCAGCAGCTTGGAAGCGGGAGGGATAAATGAGCAGTTCTTC. Translated: CASSLEAGGINEQFF.

V gene TRBV7-3 combines with J gene TRBJ1-1; no definite D call. V was trimmed by 0 bases and J by 5 bases, leaving 7 bases between them. This CDR3 is built from 13 residues. Germline V gene data show CDR1 as SGHTA and CDR2 as FQGTGA. CDR3 nucleotides: TGTGCCAGCAGCTTAACGAGGGAAACTGAAGCTTTCTTT. Translating it yields CASSLTRETEAFF.

The rearrangement uses TRBV9 and TRBJ2-7, with 11 bases lining up with TRBD2. The CDR3 loop spans 16 amino acids. Losses at the gene ends were 3 bases for V and 1 base for J; bases not matched to a gene: 6. CDR1 is SGDLS, CDR2 YYNGEE, per germline. The CDR3 DNA follows: TGTGCCAGCAGCGCTGGACTAGCGGGTGCTTCCTACGAGCAGTACTTC. It yields the protein CASSAGLAGASYEQYF.

This clone appeared a few times. V is TRBV6-4 and J is TRBJ1-2, with 7 bases lining up with TRBD1. CDR1 and CDR2 from the germline V gene are MRHNA and SNTAGT. The CDR3 contains 14 residues. V lost 6 bases and J lost 7; bases outside the gene matches: 11. Here the CDR3 DNA reads TGTGCCAGCAGGGAGACAGGGAGCAAGGGTGGCTACACCTTC. Protein: CASRETGSKGGYTF.

The chain carries TRBV2 and TRBJ2-1; TRBD2 aligns across 15 bases. Germline loops: CDR1 SNHLY, CDR2 FYNNEI. With 6 bases clipped from V and 8 bases from J, the junction kept 8 bases outside the gene matches. The CDR3 is made up of 16 amino acids. In DNA, the CDR3 is TGTGCCAGCAGGGGACTAGCGGGAGGCGGCGGGGATGAGCAGTTCTTC. It yields the protein CASRGLAGGGGDEQFF.

This clone was observed a single time. The genes are TRBV9 and TRBJ2-1; D uncertain. Germline lookup yields CDR1 SGDLS and CDR2 YYNGEE. The CDR3 loop spans 16 amino acids. Trimming removed 0 bases from V and 6 bases from J, with 16 bases in between. The CDR3 DNA follows: TGTGCCAGCAGCGTAGAGGCAGCCTGGAAGGGCAATGAGCAGTTCTTC. Protein product: CASSVEAAWKGNEQFF.

The chain has TRBV14 and TRBJ2-4, with TRBD1 matching 7 bases. The germline gives CDR1 SGHDN, CDR2 FVKESK. The trim removed 6 bases at V and 0 bases at J, leaving 8 bases unmatched. The CDR3 is made up of 16 amino acids. In DNA, the CDR3 is TGTGCCAGCAGTCCTACAGGGGCCCAAGCCAAAAACATTCAGTACTTC. Translated, it gives CASSPTGAQAKNIQYF.

This chain connects TRBV4-1 to TRBJ1-5; D not certain. The CDR3 is 14 residues long. From germline, CDR1 is MGHRA and CDR2 YSYEKL. Deletions cut 0 bases from V and 1 base from J, with 4 bases between. As DNA, the CDR3 is TGCGCCAGCAGCCAAGATTCCAGCAATCAGCCCCAGCATTTT. It specifies CASSQDSSNQPQHF.

V gene TRBV18 combines with J gene TRBJ1-3; D gene uncertain. V was clipped by 6 bases and J by 0 bases, with 12 bases between them. CDR3 size: 15 residues. Per germline, CDR1 KGHSH and CDR2 LQKENI. In nucleotides, the CDR3 is TGTGCCAGCTCGATACTCCCAGGCTCTGGAAACACCATATATTTT. This codes for CASSILPGSGNTIYF.

V is TRBV5-1 and J is TRBJ1-2; D perhaps matches TRBD1 (5 bases). CDR3 size: 13 residues. Germline V gene lookup returns CDR1 SGHRS and CDR2 YFSETQ. The V gene lost 6 bases and the J gene lost 3 bases, with 12 bases spanning the gap. The CDR3 DNA reads as TGCGCCAGCACGCTGGGGACTGACTATGGCTACACCTTC. This codes for CASTLGTDYGYTF.

This clone occurred once. V usage is TRBV7-2 and J usage is TRBJ1-1; TRBD1 is a possible D gene (5 bases). This CDR3 contains 13 residues. CDR1 and CDR2 (germline): SGHTA, FQGNSA. Trimming cost V 1 base and J 7 bases, with 10 bases left between them. CDR3 protein: CASSLGREGEAFF. DNA for the CDR3: TGTGCCAGCAGCTTAGGCAGGGAAGGTGAAGCTTTCTTT.

The chain uses TRBV6-5 and TRBJ1-5; D is undetermined. CDR3 size: 14 residues. Between the trimmed V and J ends, which lost 5 bases and 3 bases, there was a span of 11 bases. Germline V gives CDR1 MNHEY, CDR2 SVGAGI. In nucleotides, the CDR3 is TGTGCCAGCAGTGTGGGTCCAATCAATCAGCCCCAGCATTTT. Residues: CASSVGPINQPQHF.

This chain connects TRBV7-9 to TRBJ2-1, with 7 bases fitting TRBD2. Germline CDR1 SEHNR, CDR2 FQNEAQ (reference sequence). This CDR3 is built from 15 residues. The junction had 10 bases not matched to a gene; V was cut back by 4 bases and J by 7 bases. The CDR3 loop reads CASSSGGTMGNEQFF. The CDR3 DNA sequence: TGTGCCAGCAGCTCGGGAGGTACCATGGGAAATGAGCAGTTCTTC.

With regard to this clone: This CDR3 is also generated by other DNA sequences in the sample. V is TRBV6-1 and J is TRBJ2-1; 10 bases match TRBD2. In germline, CDR1 is MNHNS, CDR2 SASEGT. J gave up 6 bases and V 5 bases, and 7 bases lay outside the gene matches. The CDR3 length is 15 residues. CDR3 bases: TGTGCCAGCAGTCCCTGGACTAGCGGTCGCAATGAGCAGTTCTTC. It specifies CASSPWTSGRNEQFF.

V gene TRBV5-1 combines with J gene TRBJ2-3, with D unresolved. Deletions cut 0 bases from V and 4 bases from J, with 6 bases between. Germline V gene lookup returns CDR1 SGHRS and CDR2 YFSETQ. The CDR3 spans 13 residues. Here the CDR3 reads CASSLGSADTQYF. CDR3 nucleotides: TGCGCCAGCAGCTTGGGGAGCGCAGATACGCAGTATTTT.

This sequence joins TRBV7-9 and TRBJ2-2; D is tentatively TRBD1 or TRBD2 (5 bases each). Trimming stripped 5 bases from V and 3 bases from J, with 13 bases between. Germline CDR1 SEHNR, CDR2 FQNEAQ (reference sequence). CDR3 length equals 15 residues. CDR3 nucleotides: TGTGCCAGCAGCCGGGACCTCTTGTACACCGGGGAGCTGTTTTTT. Residues: CASSRDLLYTGELFF.

The chain has TRBV15 and TRBJ2-2, with 7 bases lining up with TRBD2. Germline trimming cut 0 bases from V and 4 bases from J; bases unmatched to any gene: 2. The CDR3 has 15 amino acids. CDR1 is LNHNV, CDR2 YYDKDF, per germline (reference sequence). CDR3 amino acids: CATSREGGITGELFF. The CDR3 DNA reads TGTGCCACCAGCAGAGAGGGGGGGATCACCGGGGAGCTGTTTTTT. Supplemented by reference TRBV15 and TRBJ2-2, the full variable domain reads DAMVIQNPRYQVTQFGKPVTLSCSQTLNHNVMYWYQQKSSQAPKLLFHYYDKDFNNEADTPDNFQSRRPNTSFCFLDIRSPGLGDTAMYLCATSREGGITGELFFGEGSRLTVL.

This chain links TRBV28 with TRBJ2-3; perhaps TRBD2 as D (5 bases). The V end lost 4 bases, the J end lost 1 base, and 15 bases lay between the germline ends. The CDR3 extends over 16 amino acids. From germline, CDR1 is MDHEN and CDR2 SYDVKM. CDR3 DNA: TGTGCCAGCAGTTCATCCAGCGGTGAGGGCACAGATACGCAGTATTTT. Translation gives CASSSSSGEGTDTQYF.

The chain couples TRBV2 to TRBJ2-7, with no clear D. CDR3 size: 13 residues. The V and J ends lost 11 bases and 6 bases respectively, with 20 bases between them. Germline V gene sequence: CDR1 SNHLY, CDR2 FYNNEI. Here the CDR3 DNA reads TGTGCCGGTCAGGAAGGCAGGATATCCGAGCAGTACTTC. Its protein product is CAGQEGRISEQYF.

V is TRBV10-3 and J is TRBJ2-2; TRBD2 matches 11 bases. CDR1 is ENHRY, CDR2 SYGVKD, per germline. CDR3 length: 16 residues. V shed 2 bases and J 1 base; nucleotides not matched to a gene: 0. CDR3: CAISEGTSGNTGELFF. DNA of the CDR3: TGTGCCATCAGTGAGGGGACTAGCGGGAACACCGGGGAGCTGTTTTTT.

The genes are TRBV10-3 and TRBJ2-3; 9 positions match TRBD2. Germline V gives CDR1 ENHRY, CDR2 SYGVKD. V gave up 6 bases and J gave up 4 bases; unmatched junction bases: 8. The length of the CDR3 is 15 residues. CDR3 coding DNA: TGTGCCATCAGCTCCGGGACTAGCTCTGCAGATACGCAGTATTTT. It encodes CAISSGTSSADTQYF.

The V gene is TRBV5-4, the J gene TRBJ1-5; tentatively, D is TRBD1 (5 bases). This CDR3 has 13 residues. Germline V CDR1 and CDR2: SGHNT, YYREEE (reference sequence). Trimming left V 0 bases short and J 7 bases short, with 8 bases between. The CDR3 coding sequence is TGTGCCAGCAGCTTGGACAGGTCCCAGCCCCAGCATTTT. As protein: CASSLDRSQPQHF.

The CDR3, as DNA: TGTGCCAGCAGCGCTCAGGGTTACAATCAGCCCCAGCATTTT. Encoded protein: CASSAQGYNQPQHF. The genes are TRBV5-8 and TRBJ1-5; TRBD1 might be the D (5 bases). The V end was cut by 4 bases, the J end by 3 bases, with 11 bases between. The germline gives CDR1 SGHTS, CDR2 YDEGEE. This CDR3 has 14 residues.

This sequence joins TRBV25-1 and TRBJ1-3; the match to TRBD1 covers 7 bases. The CDR3 has 16 residues. Germline V gene data show CDR1 as MGHDK and CDR2 as SYGVNS. V lost 4 bases, J lost 0 bases, and 6 bases stayed unmatched. The CDR3 sequence: CASSADRLSSGNTIYF. CDR3 nucleotides: TGTGCCAGCAGTGCGGACAGGCTGAGCTCTGGAAACACCATATATTTT.

The chain has TRBV5-4 and TRBJ2-6, with a possible D match to TRBD2 (6 bases). The CDR3 is 15 residues long. Trimming took off 6 bases at V and 3 bases at J, with 13 bases between the two ends. Germline V gene sequence: CDR1 SGHNT, CDR2 YYREEE (reference sequence). This CDR3 is CASTLRGFGANVLTF. The CDR3 nucleotides read TGTGCCAGCACCCTGCGGGGTTTTGGGGCCAACGTCCTGACTTTC.